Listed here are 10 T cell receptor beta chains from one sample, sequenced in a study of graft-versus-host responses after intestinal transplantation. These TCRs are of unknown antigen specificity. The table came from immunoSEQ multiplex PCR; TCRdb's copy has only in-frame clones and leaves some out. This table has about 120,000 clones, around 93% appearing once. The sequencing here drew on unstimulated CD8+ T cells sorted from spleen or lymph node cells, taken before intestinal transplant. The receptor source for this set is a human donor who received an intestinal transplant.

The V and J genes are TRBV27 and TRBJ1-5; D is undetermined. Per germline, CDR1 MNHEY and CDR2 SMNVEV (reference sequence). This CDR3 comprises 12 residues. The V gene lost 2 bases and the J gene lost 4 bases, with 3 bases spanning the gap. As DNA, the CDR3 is TGTGCCAGCAGTTTACCGAATCAGCCCCAGCATTTT. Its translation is CASSLPNQPQHF.

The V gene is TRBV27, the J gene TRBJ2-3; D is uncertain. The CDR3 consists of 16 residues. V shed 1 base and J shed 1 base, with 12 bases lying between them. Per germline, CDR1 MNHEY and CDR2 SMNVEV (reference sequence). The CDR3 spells CASSLYSQTGTDTQYF. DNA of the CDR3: TGTGCCAGCAGTTTATACTCTCAGACGGGCACAGATACGCAGTATTTT.

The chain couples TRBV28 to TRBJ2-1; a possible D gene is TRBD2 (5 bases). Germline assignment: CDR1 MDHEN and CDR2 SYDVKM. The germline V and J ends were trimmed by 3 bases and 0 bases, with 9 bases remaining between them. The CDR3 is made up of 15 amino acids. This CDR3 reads CASSFEGSSYNEQFF. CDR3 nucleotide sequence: TGTGCCAGCAGTTTTGAGGGAAGCTCCTACAATGAGCAGTTCTTC.

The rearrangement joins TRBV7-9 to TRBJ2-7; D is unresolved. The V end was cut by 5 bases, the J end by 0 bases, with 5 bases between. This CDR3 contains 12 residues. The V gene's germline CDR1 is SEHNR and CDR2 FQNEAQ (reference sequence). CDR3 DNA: TGTGCCAGCAGCCCCCTCTCCTACGAGCAGTACTTC. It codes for CASSPLSYEQYF.

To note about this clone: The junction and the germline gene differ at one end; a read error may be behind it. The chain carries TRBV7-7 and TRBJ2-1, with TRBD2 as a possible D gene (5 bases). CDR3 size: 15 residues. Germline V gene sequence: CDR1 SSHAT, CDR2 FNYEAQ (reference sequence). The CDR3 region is CASSLALVAYNEQFF. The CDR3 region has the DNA TGTGCTAGCAGCTTAGCACTAGTTGCCTACAATGAGCAGTTCTTC.

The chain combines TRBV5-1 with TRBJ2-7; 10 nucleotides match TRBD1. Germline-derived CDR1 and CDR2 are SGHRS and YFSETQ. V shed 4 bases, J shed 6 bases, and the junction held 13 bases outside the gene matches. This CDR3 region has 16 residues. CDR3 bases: TGCGCCAGCAGCGGACTTCTGGACAGGGGGTACGGCGAGCAGTACTTC. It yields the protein CASSGLLDRGYGEQYF.

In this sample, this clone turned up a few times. This CDR3 reads CASSVWGGEKLFF. In DNA form, the CDR3 reads TGCGCCAGCAGTGTGTGGGGTGGCGAAAAACTGTTTTTT. The V call is TRBV10-1, the J call TRBJ1-4; the D is unclear. The germline gives CDR1 WNHNN, CDR2 SYGVQD (reference sequence). The CDR3 consists of 13 residues. V shed 4 bases and J shed 8 bases, with 11 bases lying between them.

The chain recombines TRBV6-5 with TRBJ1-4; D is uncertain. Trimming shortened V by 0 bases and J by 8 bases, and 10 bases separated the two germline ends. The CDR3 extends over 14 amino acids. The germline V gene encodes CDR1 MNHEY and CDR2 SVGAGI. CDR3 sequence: CASSYSGLKEKLFF. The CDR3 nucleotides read TGTGCCAGCAGTTACTCCGGGCTCAAGGAAAAACTGTTTTTT.

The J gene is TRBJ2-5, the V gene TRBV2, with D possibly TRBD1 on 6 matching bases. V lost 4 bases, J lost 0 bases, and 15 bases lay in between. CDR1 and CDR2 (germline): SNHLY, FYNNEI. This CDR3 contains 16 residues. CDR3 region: CASSVSRTGYQETQYF. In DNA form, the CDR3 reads TGTGCCAGCAGTGTCTCGCGAACAGGGTACCAAGAGACCCAGTACTTC. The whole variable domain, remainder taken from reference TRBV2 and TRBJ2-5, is EPEVTQTPSHQVTQMGQEVILRCVPISNHLYFYWYRQILGQKVEFLVSFYNNEISEKSEIFDDQFSVERPDGSNFTLKIRSTKLEDSAMYFCASSVSRTGYQETQYFGPGTRLLVL.

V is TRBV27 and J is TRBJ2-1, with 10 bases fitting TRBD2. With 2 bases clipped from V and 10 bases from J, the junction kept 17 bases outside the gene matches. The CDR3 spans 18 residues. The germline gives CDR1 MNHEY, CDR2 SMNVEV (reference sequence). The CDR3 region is CASSLGSPALAGVDEQFF. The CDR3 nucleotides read TGTGCCAGCAGTTTAGGTTCCCCGGCCCTAGCGGGAGTTGACGAGCAGTTCTTC.